This TCR beta chain was observed in a study of OX40 agonist ivuxolimab in advanced cancers. The V gene end was trimmed by 5 bases and the J gene end by 8 bases; junction bases not matched to a gene: 12. Per the germline V gene, CDR1 is SGHKS and CDR2 is YYEKEE (reference sequence). This CDR3 contains 14 residues. Only in-frame clones appear in the TCRdb table, and some are missing; sequencing was by immunoSEQ multiplex PCR. The repertoire includes some 50,000 clones, approximately 75% of them detected once, and about 0.69% sits in the top ten. The rearrangement joins TRBV5-5 to TRBJ1-2; 7 bases match TRBD1. The sequencing here drew on CD4+ or CD8+ T cells sorted from blood, taken in a trial of the OX40 agonist ivuxolimab. This receptor was identified in an adult with an advanced solid tumor such as melanoma, head and neck, liver or kidney cancer. The CDR3 DNA follows: TGTGCCAGCAGACCTACAGGGGTTCTTGTCGGCTACACCTTC. Residues: CASRPTGVLVGYTF.